Listed below are T cell receptor beta chains from one sample, sequenced in a study of CD8 T cells in Susac syndrome. TCRdb independently ran MiXCR on the immunoSEQ multiplex PCR reads; one entry per CDR3 protein. The table records under 250,000 distinct CDR3 sequences, around 93% of them present only once. Sequenced material: CD4+ T cells from PBMCs. These receptors all come from a human donor with multiple sclerosis. CDR3s include the opening cysteine and the closing phenylalanine or tryptophan. A D gene is named only where the DNA matches it firmly. Not every row has a clone size; where given, it reads once, few, many or a size class.

j_call,v_call,clone_size,d_call,cdr3_nt,cdr3_aa
TRBJ1-5,TRBV6-2/TRBV6-3,once,.,TGTGCCAGCTCTACGGACAGTCGAAGCAATCAGCCCCAGCATTTT,CASSTDSRSNQPQHF
TRBJ1-1,TRBV7-9,.,TRBD1,TGTGCCAGCGCCAGGGGGCCCACTGAAGCTTTCTTT,CASARGPTEAFF
TRBJ2-5,TRBV20-1,.,.,TGCAGTGCACCGGACAGCCGTTCGGAAGAGACCCAGTACTTC,CSAPDSRSEETQYF
TRBJ2-5,TRBV6-5,.,TRBD2,TGTGCCAGCAGCGAGCTAGCGGGAGTTGGAGAGACCCAGTACTTC,CASSELAGVGETQYF
TRBJ1-2,TRBV20-1,.,.,TGCAGTGCTAGAGATAGGCGGCGGAACTATGGCTACACCTTC,CSARDRRRNYGYTF
TRBJ2-5,TRBV5-1,.,TRBD2,TGCGCCAGCAGCTCCCTTAGCGGGGGACAAGAGACCCAGTACTTC,CASSSLSGGQETQYF
TRBJ1-2,TRBV19,.,.,TGTGCCAGTAGTGTCTCAGGGTATGAGGGCTACACCTTC,CASSVSGYEGYTF
TRBJ1-2,TRBV3-1,.,.,TGTGCCAGCAGCCAAGATCTGAGGGTACAGCGGGGCTACACCTTC,CASSQDLRVQRGYTF
TRBJ1-5,TRBV6-2/TRBV6-3,.,TRBD1,TGTGCCAGCAGTTCGACAGGGAGCCCGCAGCCCCAGCATTTT,CASSSTGSPQPQHF
TRBJ2-3,TRBV19,.,TRBD2,TGTGCCAGTAGTATTAGCAGCGGGAGAACAGATACGCAGTATTTT,CASSISSGRTDTQYF
TRBJ2-5,TRBV29-1,.,.,TGCAGCGTTGTTGAACAGGAAGAGACCCAGTACTTC,CSVVEQEETQYF
TRBJ2-3,TRBV27,.,.,TGTGCCAGCAGTTTTTTCCGCGGGACCTACACAGATACGCAGTATTTT,CASSFFRGTYTDTQYF
TRBJ2-4,TRBV7-8,.,.,TGTGCCAGCACCCTAGAAAGATCAGACAACATAGCCAAAAACATTCAGTACTTC,CASTLERSDNIAKNIQYF
TRBJ1-3,TRBV29-1,.,.,TGCAGCGTTACCCGGGAAAGAGGGGGAAACACCATATATTTT,CSVTRERGGNTIYF
TRBJ2-7,TRBV27,.,.,TGTGCCAGCAGTCTCGACACCGGCGGGGCGGCCTACGAGCAGTACTTC,CASSLDTGGAAYEQYF
TRBJ1-5,TRBV7-6,once,.,TGTGCCAGCAGCCCCGGGACCGATCATCAGCCCCAGCATTTT,CASSPGTDHQPQHF
TRBJ2-3,TRBV29-1,.,TRBD2,TGCAGCGTGACCGGGACTAGCTCAGATACGCAGTATTTT,CSVTGTSSDTQYF
TRBJ1-1,TRBV5-1,.,TRBD1,TGCGCCAGCAGCTTGTCCGGGACAGAGAACACTGAAGCTTTCTTT,CASSLSGTENTEAFF
TRBJ2-5,TRBV7-9,few,TRBD1,TGTGCCAGCAGCTTGGACAGGCCGGGGACCCAGTACTTC,CASSLDRPGTQYF
TRBJ1-2,TRBV5-4,.,.,TGTGCCAGCAGTGAACAGGGAGATCGGGGCTACACCTTC,CASSEQGDRGYTF
TRBJ1-1,TRBV29-1,.,.,TGCAGCGTTGAAGTGTCAGAGGGGACTGAAGCTTTCTTT,CSVEVSEGTEAFF
TRBJ1-2,TRBV4-1,.,TRBD1,TGCGCCAGCAGCCAAGCAACAGGGGGCGTCGATGGCTACACCTTC,CASSQATGGVDGYTF
TRBJ2-7,TRBV20-1,.,.,TGCAGTGCTAGTCCCCACTCCACCTACGAGCAGTACTTC,CSASPHSTYEQYF
TRBJ2-5,TRBV25-1,.,TRBD1,TGTGCCAGCACCCCAGGGGGCCAAGAGACCCAGTACTTC,CASTPGGQETQYF
TRBJ2-3,TRBV12-3/TRBV12-4,.,TRBD2,TGTGCCAGCAGTTTAACTAGCGGGGGGGTCCCGTTT,CASSLTSGGVPF
TRBJ2-5,TRBV2,.,.,TGTGCCAGCAGTGGTCCGGGCCAGGGACCGGGAGAGACCCAGTACTTC,CASSGPGQGPGETQYF
TRBJ1-1,TRBV12-3/TRBV12-4,.,.,TGTGCCAGCAGTTTAGCGCCCGGGACTGAAGCTTTCTTT,CASSLAPGTEAFF
TRBJ2-2,TRBV4-1,.,.,TGCGCCAGCAGCTACCCCCCAGGCGGCACCGGGGAGCTGTTTTTT,CASSYPPGGTGELFF
TRBJ2-2,TRBV4-1,.,TRBD2,TGCGCCAGCAGCCAAGATTTTCGGACTAGCGGGGACCACACCGGGGAGCTGTTTTTT,CASSQDFRTSGDHTGELFF
TRBJ1-1,TRBV5-1,.,.,TGCGCCAGTAATGGGGGCCCGAACACTGAAGCTTTCTTT,CASNGGPNTEAFF
TRBJ2-5,TRBV29-1,.,TRBD2,TGCAGCGTCTCCGGACTAGCGGGGCTGCTCCAAGAGACCCAGTACTTC,CSVSGLAGLLQETQYF
TRBJ1-6,TRBV14,.,.,TGTGCCAGCAGCCAAGTTCCCCAAGGAGGGTTGAATAATTCACCCCTCCACTTT,CASSQVPQGGLNNSPLHF
TRBJ2-7,TRBV5-1,.,TRBD1,TGCGCCAGCAGCCCCACGCTGGGGACAGGGGGATACGAGCAGTACTTC,CASSPTLGTGGYEQYF
TRBJ1-6,TRBV7-3,.,.,TGTGCCAGCAGCTTCGAAGGGTCCTATAATTCACCCCTCCACTTT,CASSFEGSYNSPLHF
TRBJ1-4,TRBV20-1,once,TRBD1,TGCAGTGCTAGAGAGGGGACTCCCCAGGGGGCAAAACTGTTTTTT,CSAREGTPQGAKLFF
TRBJ2-1,TRBV2,.,.,TGTGCCAGCAGTGAAAGATTGGGCGGTTTTAACTACAATGAGCAGTTCTTC,CASSERLGGFNYNEQFF
TRBJ2-1,TRBV5-1,.,.,TGCGCCAGCAGCTTGCTGGCGGATACAAACAATGAGCAGTTCTTC,CASSLLADTNNEQFF
TRBJ2-3,TRBV3-1,.,TRBD2,TGTGCCAGCAGCCCGATTCATCCGCTAGCGGTAAACACAGATACGCAGTATTTT,CASSPIHPLAVNTDTQYF
TRBJ2-2,TRBV3-1,.,.,TGTGCCAGCAGCCAAGAGGCCGGGGGCCTCACCGGGGAGCTGTTTTTT,CASSQEAGGLTGELFF
TRBJ1-4,TRBV7-6,.,TRBD1,TGTGCCAGCAGCATACTGGGACAGGTTAATGAAAAACTGTTTTTT,CASSILGQVNEKLFF
TRBJ1-1,TRBV3-1,.,.,TGTGCCAGCAGCGCCCGGACAGCTGAAGCTTTCTTT,CASSARTAEAFF
TRBJ2-7,TRBV20-1,.,.,TGCAGTGCCTACCTTTGGGGTACCCACGAGCAGTACTTC,CSAYLWGTHEQYF
TRBJ1-5,TRBV5-6,.,.,TGTGCCAGCAGCTTGGCGGGAATTGGGCAGCCCCAGCATTTT,CASSLAGIGQPQHF
TRBJ2-3,TRBV19,.,.,TGTGCCAGTAGTGTGGGCAGGGGTCACGCAGATACGCAGTATTTT,CASSVGRGHADTQYF
TRBJ2-2,TRBV28,once,TRBD1,TGTGCCAGCATGTCCCCAGGACAGGCCGGGGAGCTGTTTTTT,CASMSPGQAGELFF
TRBJ1-1,TRBV30,.,.,TGTGCCTGGAGACCCGTGAACACCGCTGAAGCTTTCTTT,CAWRPVNTAEAFF
TRBJ1-3,TRBV6-5,.,.,TGTGCCAGCAGTTACTCGGGGGCCACTGTTGGAAACACCATATATTTT,CASSYSGATVGNTIYF
TRBJ2-1,TRBV4-1,.,TRBD2,TGCGCCAGCAGCCCCCTGGGACTAGCGGGAAATGAGCAGTTCTTC,CASSPLGLAGNEQFF
TRBJ1-2,TRBV6-1,.,TRBD1,TGTGCCAGCGTACGAGCCGGGACAGACTATGGCTACACCTTC,CASVRAGTDYGYTF
TRBJ1-6,TRBV7-3,.,TRBD1,TGTGCCAGCAGCTTACACCCAGACAGGGGGCCCCTCCACTTT,CASSLHPDRGPLHF